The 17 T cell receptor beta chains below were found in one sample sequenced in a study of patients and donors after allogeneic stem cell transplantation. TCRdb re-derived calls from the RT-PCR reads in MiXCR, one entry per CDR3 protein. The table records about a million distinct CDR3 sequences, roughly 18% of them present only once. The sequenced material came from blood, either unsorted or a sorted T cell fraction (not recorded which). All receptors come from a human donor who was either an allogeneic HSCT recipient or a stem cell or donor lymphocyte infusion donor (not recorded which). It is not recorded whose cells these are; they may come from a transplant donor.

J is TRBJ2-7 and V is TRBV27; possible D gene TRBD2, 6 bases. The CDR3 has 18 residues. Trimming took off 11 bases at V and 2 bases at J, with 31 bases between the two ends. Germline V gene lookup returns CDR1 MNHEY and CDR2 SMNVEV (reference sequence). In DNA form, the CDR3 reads TGTGCCGAATGGACGACGGAGGGGCGATCGTATTTAACCTACGAGCAGTACTTC. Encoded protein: CAEWTTEGRSYLTYEQYF.

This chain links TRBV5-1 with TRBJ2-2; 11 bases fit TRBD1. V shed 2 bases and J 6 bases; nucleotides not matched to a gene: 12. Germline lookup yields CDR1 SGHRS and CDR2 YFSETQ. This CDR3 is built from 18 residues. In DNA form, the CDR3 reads TGCGCCAGCAGCTTACAACAACCGGGACAGGGGGAATCCGGGGAGCTGTTTTTT. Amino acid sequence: CASSLQQPGQGESGELFF.

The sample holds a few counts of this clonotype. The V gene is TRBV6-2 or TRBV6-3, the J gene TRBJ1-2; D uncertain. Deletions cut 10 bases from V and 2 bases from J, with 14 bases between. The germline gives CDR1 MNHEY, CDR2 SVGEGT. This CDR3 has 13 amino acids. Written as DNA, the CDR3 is TGTGCCACCACCAGGTCATCCAACTATGGCTACACCTTC. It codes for CATTRSSNYGYTF.

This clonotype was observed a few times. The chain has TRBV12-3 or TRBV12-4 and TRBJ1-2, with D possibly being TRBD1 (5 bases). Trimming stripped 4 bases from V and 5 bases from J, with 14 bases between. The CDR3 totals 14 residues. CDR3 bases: TGTGCCAGCAGTTACGGGACCTATGGATATGGCTACACCTTC. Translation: CASSYGTYGYGYTF.

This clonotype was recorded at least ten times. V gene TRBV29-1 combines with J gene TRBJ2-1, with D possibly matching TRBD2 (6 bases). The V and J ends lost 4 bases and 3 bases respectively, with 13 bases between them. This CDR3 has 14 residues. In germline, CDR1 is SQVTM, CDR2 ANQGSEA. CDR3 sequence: CSVGSSGLYNEQFF. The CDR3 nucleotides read TGCAGCGTTGGATCGAGCGGGCTCTACAATGAGCAGTTCTTC.

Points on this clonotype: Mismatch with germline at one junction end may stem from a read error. CDR3 sequence: CASSQGTGNTIYF. The CDR3 DNA is TGTGCCAGTAGCCAGGGTACTGGAAACACCATATATTTT. The genes are TRBV3-1 and TRBJ1-3; tentative D call: TRBD1 (5 bases). The germline V gene encodes CDR1 LGHDT and CDR2 YNNKEL (reference sequence). This CDR3 has 13 amino acids.

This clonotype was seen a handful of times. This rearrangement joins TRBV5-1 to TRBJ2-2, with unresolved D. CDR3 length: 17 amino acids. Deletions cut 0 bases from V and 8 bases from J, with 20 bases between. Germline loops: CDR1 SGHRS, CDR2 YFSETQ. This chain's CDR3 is CASSLAGGYGARGELFF. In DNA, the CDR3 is TGCGCCAGCAGCTTGGCCGGCGGTTACGGCGCCCGGGGGGAGCTGTTTTTT.

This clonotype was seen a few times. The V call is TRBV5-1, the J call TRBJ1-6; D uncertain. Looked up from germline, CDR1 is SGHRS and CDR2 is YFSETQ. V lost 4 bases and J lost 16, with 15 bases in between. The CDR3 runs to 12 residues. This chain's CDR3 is CASSGSIRDLHF. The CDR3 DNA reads TGCGCCAGCAGCGGATCGATCCGGGATCTCCACTTT.

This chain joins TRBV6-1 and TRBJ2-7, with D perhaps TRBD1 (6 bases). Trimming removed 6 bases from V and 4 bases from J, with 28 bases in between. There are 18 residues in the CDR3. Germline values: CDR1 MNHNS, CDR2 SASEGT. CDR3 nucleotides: TGTGCCAGCAGCCCCGAAACTACAGGGATCGATAAGAGGTACGAGCAGTACTTC. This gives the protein CASSPETTGIDKRYEQYF.

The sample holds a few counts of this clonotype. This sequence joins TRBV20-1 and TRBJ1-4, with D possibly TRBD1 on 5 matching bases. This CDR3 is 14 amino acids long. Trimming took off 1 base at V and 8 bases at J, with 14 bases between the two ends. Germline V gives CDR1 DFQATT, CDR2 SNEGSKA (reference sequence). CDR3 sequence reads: CSARGGNQGEKLFF. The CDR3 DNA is TGCAGTGCTAGAGGTGGCAACCAGGGCGAAAAACTGTTTTTT.

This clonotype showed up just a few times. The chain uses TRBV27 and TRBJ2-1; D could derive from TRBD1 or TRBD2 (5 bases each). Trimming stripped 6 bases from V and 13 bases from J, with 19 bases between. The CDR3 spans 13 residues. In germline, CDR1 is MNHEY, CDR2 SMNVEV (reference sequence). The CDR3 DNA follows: TGTGCCAGCAGCTTCGAACGGGGCACCTTACAGTTCTTC. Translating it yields CASSFERGTLQFF.

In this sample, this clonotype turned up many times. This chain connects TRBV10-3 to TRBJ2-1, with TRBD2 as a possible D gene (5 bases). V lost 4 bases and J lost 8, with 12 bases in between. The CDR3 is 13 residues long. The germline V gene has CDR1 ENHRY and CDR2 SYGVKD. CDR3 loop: CAISGRGGDEQFF. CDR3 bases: TGTGCCATCAGTGGCCGAGGAGGCGATGAGCAGTTCTTC.

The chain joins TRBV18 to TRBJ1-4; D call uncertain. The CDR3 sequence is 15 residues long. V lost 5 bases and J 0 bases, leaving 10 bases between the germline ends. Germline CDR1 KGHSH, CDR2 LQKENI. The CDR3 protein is CASSATGPTNEKLFF. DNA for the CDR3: TGTGCCAGCTCAGCCACGGGTCCAACTAATGAAAAACTGTTTTTT.

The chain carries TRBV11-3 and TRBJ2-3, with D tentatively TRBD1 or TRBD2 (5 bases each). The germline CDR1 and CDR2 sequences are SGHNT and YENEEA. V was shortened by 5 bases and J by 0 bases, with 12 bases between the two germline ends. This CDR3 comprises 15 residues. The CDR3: CASSAGTTSTDTQYF. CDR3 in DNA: TGTGCCAGCAGCGCCGGGACCACAAGCACAGATACGCAGTATTTT.

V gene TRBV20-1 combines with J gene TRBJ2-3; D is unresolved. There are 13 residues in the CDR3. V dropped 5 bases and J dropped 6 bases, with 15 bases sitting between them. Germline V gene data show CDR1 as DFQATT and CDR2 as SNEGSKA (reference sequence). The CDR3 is CSAAKTPADTQYF. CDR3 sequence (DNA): TGCAGTGCTGCGAAAACACCCGCGGATACGCAGTATTTT.

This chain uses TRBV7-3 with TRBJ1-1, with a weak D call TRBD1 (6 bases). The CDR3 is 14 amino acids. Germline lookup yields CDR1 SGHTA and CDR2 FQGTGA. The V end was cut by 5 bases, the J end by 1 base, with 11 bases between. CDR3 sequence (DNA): TGTGCCAGCAGCCCAGGGGCCTCGAACACTGAAGCTTTCTTT. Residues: CASSPGASNTEAFF.

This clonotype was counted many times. CDR3: CASSLTGGGGTQYF. The DNA of the CDR3 is TGTGCCAGCAGCCTTACAGGGGGCGGGGGTACGCAGTATTTT. The chain couples TRBV12-3 or TRBV12-4 to TRBJ2-3, with TRBD1 identical over 9 bases. CDR3 size: 14 residues. V trimming: 6 bases; J trimming: 8 bases; junction bases outside the gene matches: 9.